Detailed here is one TCR beta chain. The CDR3 sequence is 16 residues long. V lost 5 bases and J lost 8; bases outside the gene matches: 11. Germline V gives CDR1 SGHTA, CDR2 FQGNSA. Spiking of synthetic TCR analog templates was performed in each PCR. Assay: immunoSEQ multiplex PCR; the TCRdb copy retains only in-frame clones and omits some. The sample carries tens of thousands of clones, about four fifths recorded once. Time point of the sample: pretreatment peripheral blood. Samples were collected from each patient before treatment and during treatment. Each patient gave between 1 and 8 of them in total. This entry comes from a study of PD-L1 blockade in urothelial cancer. Study summary: At 3 weeks (second dose) and 6 weeks after starting treatment, blood was analyzed.

The chain combines TRBV7-2 with TRBJ2-1, with 11 bases that match TRBD2. The material was PBMCs, obtained around atezolizumab (anti-PD-L1) treatment. The receptor was isolated from a man in his sixties with urothelial cancer. In DNA, the CDR3 is TGTGCCAGCAGCCCCCGAACTAGCGGGGGCTTGTATGAGCAGTTCTTC. Its translation: CASSPRTSGGLYEQFF.